These 25 T cell receptor beta chains share one sample of origin, sequenced in a study of T cell repertoires in cytomegalovirus infection. TCRdb reanalysed the reads using MiXCR and keeps one entry per CDR3 protein. The sample lists a few hundred thousand distinct CDR3 sequences; approximately 9.1% were seen once. Sequencing used PBMCs. The origin of the receptors is a human donor in good health (CMV status not recorded). Some clones in this sample may be carry-over from other donors' samples.

The chain joins TRBV7-8 to TRBJ2-5; D might be TRBD1 (6 bases). V was clipped by 2 bases and J by 4 bases, with 17 bases between them. Germline CDR1 is SGHVS and CDR2 is FQNEAQ. The CDR3 extends over 16 amino acids. CDR3 DNA sequence: TGTGCCAGCAGCTTATTCGAGGACAGTCGGGGAGAGACCCAGTACTTC. Translation: CASSLFEDSRGETQYF.

This clonotype was found many times. The rearrangement links TRBV6-2 or TRBV6-3 to TRBJ2-7, with unresolved D. Germline values: CDR1 MNHEY, CDR2 SVGEGT. The CDR3 is 12 amino acids. Trimming removed 2 bases from V and 4 bases from J, with 6 bases in between. CDR3 in DNA: TGTGCCAGCAGTTACGCGGAATACGAGCAGTACTTC. Amino acids: CASSYAEYEQYF.

This chain links TRBV6-6 with TRBJ1-2, with unresolved D. V lost 5 bases, J lost 4 bases, and 11 bases lay in between. This CDR3 spans 13 amino acids. Germline CDR1 is MNHNY and CDR2 is SVGAGI (reference sequence). This CDR3 reads CASSEDGVYGYTF. The CDR3, as DNA: TGTGCCAGCAGTGAGGACGGCGTCTATGGCTACACCTTC.

With regard to this clonotype: This may be a read error: a much more frequent sequence differs by one nucleotide. J is TRBJ1-2 and V is TRBV3-1; weak D call: TRBD1 (5 bases). CDR1 and CDR2 (germline): LGHDT, YNNKEL (reference sequence). Trimming left V 4 bases short and J 6 bases short, with 6 bases between. The CDR3 spans 11 residues. DNA of the CDR3: TGTGCCAGCAGCCCAGGGAATGGCTACACCTTC. Translated, it gives CASSPGNGYTF.

This clonotype showed up just a few times. The rearrangement uses TRBV10-3 and TRBJ1-2; no firm D call. The ends were cut back, 1 base at V and 0 bases at J, with 3 bases in the middle. Germline lookup yields CDR1 ENHRY and CDR2 SYGVKD. There are 13 residues in the CDR3. CDR3: CAISELANYGYTF. DNA of the CDR3: TGTGCCATCAGTGAGTTAGCTAACTATGGCTACACCTTC.

This clonotype was picked up a small number of times. J is TRBJ2-7 and V is TRBV6-2 or TRBV6-3, with D perhaps matching TRBD2 (5 bases). This CDR3 is built from 16 residues. V was shortened by 1 base and J by 1 base, with 14 bases between the two germline ends. Germline-derived CDR1 and CDR2 are MNHEY and SVGEGT. CDR3 coding DNA: TGTGCCAGCAGTTACTACCCTCCCGGACTTTCCTACGAGCAGTACTTC. It translates to CASSYYPPGLSYEQYF.

This clonotype occurred a few times. V usage is TRBV12-3 or TRBV12-4 and J usage is TRBJ2-2, with 7 bases that match TRBD1. The V segment lost 4 bases and the J segment 5 bases; nucleotides outside the gene matches: 7. This CDR3 contains 15 residues. The CDR3 bases are TGTGCCAGCAGTTCACAGGGGCGACGGACCGGGGAGCTGTTTTTT. Amino acids: CASSSQGRRTGELFF.

CDR3 nucleotide sequence: TGTGCCAGCAGCGGACGTGCACCGGGACTGCCGGTGGAAAAACTGTTTTTT. Translation: CASSGRAPGLPVEKLFF. The chain couples TRBV7-2 to TRBJ1-4, with D perhaps matching TRBD1 (5 bases). This CDR3 is 17 amino acids long. Germline-derived CDR1 and CDR2 are SGHTA and FQGNSA. V lost 5 bases, J lost 8 bases, and 24 bases lay in between.

The table lists this clonotype with a few counts. The rearrangement uses TRBV9 and TRBJ2-1, with D perhaps given as TRBD1 or TRBD2 (5 bases each). V shed 4 bases and J shed 3 bases, with 20 bases lying between them. Per germline, CDR1 SGDLS and CDR2 YYNGEE. This CDR3 contains 17 residues. The CDR3 here is CASSPRDQRGGYNEQFF. The CDR3 bases are TGTGCCAGCAGCCCCCGGGACCAACGTGGGGGCTACAATGAGCAGTTCTTC.

This clonotype was seen more than once but under ten times. V is TRBV19 and J is TRBJ1-3, with D hard to call. Germline-derived CDR1 and CDR2 are LNHDA and SQIVND (reference sequence). The V end was cut by 2 bases, the J end by 0 bases, with 8 bases between. The CDR3 sequence is 15 residues long. For the CDR3, the DNA is TGTGCCAGTAGTATAACGCGGCTCTCTGGAAACACCATATATTTT. Protein sequence: CASSITRLSGNTIYF.

This clonotype appeared many times. The chain uses TRBV19 and TRBJ2-7; 9 bases line up with TRBD1. Germline V gene data show CDR1 as LNHDA and CDR2 as SQIVND (reference sequence). V trimming: 5 bases; J trimming: 4 bases; junction bases outside the gene matches: 6. This CDR3 is 14 amino acids long. The CDR3 protein is CASSPGQGQYEQYF. Here the CDR3 DNA reads TGTGCCAGTAGTCCTGGACAGGGGCAGTACGAGCAGTACTTC.

This clonotype came up many times. The chain couples TRBV5-1 to TRBJ1-6, with 8 positions matching TRBD1. The germline CDR1 and CDR2 sequences are SGHRS and YFSETQ. The J segment lost 7 bases and the V segment lost 3 bases, leaving 9 bases of the junction unmatched. CDR3 size: 16 residues. The CDR3 nucleotides read TGCGCCAGCAGCTACGGCGGACAGGGTACGAATTCACCCCTCCACTTT. Translating gives CASSYGGQGTNSPLHF.

The CDR3 bases are TGTGCCTGGAGTGCTGGACAGGGAGGCACAGATACGCAGTATTTT. This encodes CAWSAGQGGTDTQYF. V is TRBV30 and J is TRBJ2-3, with TRBD1 matching 8 bases. Germline CDR1 and CDR2: GTSNPN and SVGIG (reference sequence). V shed 1 base, J shed 1 base, and the junction held 4 bases outside the gene matches. The CDR3 extends over 15 amino acids.

The V call is TRBV19, the J call TRBJ2-1; 8 bases fit TRBD2. The germline V gene has CDR1 LNHDA and CDR2 SQIVND (reference sequence). This CDR3 is 15 amino acids long. J gave up 8 bases and V 3 bases, and 9 bases lay outside the gene matches. In nucleotides, the CDR3 is TGTGCCAGTAGTATCACAGGACTAGCTAAACATGAGCAGTTCTTC. This encodes CASSITGLAKHEQFF.

This clonotype was seen a few times. The gene calls are TRBV20-1 and TRBJ2-1, with D unresolved. V was shortened by 0 bases and J by 3 bases, with 9 bases between the two germline ends. Germline CDR1 DFQATT, CDR2 SNEGSKA (reference sequence). This CDR3 region has 14 residues. The CDR3 bases are TGCAGTGCTAGAGATACGACTCACTACAATGAGCAGTTCTTC. Its protein is CSARDTTHYNEQFF.

This clonotype was picked up many times. This chain links TRBV7-2 with TRBJ2-1, with 7 bases that match TRBD1. The V gene end was trimmed by 4 bases and the J gene end by 4 bases; junction bases not matched to a gene: 10. There are 16 residues in the CDR3. Per germline, CDR1 SGHTA and CDR2 FQGNSA. CDR3 protein: CASSYASGGRYNEQFF. Written as DNA, the CDR3 is TGTGCCAGCAGCTACGCTTCAGGGGGTCGTTACAATGAGCAGTTCTTC.

This clonotype was counted at least ten times. J is TRBJ2-3 and V is TRBV7-9; 8 nucleotides line up with TRBD1. This CDR3 is 15 amino acids long. V was clipped by 2 bases and J by 4 bases; unmatched bases: 5. Germline values: CDR1 SEHNR, CDR2 FQNEAQ (reference sequence). CDR3 in DNA: TGTGCCAGCAGCTTACCTGGACAGGGATCAGATACGCAGTATTTT. It yields the protein CASSLPGQGSDTQYF.

This clonotype was counted many times. This CDR3 is CASSQGLAGRETQYF. Here the CDR3 DNA reads TGTGCCAGCAGCCAAGGACTAGCGGGACGCGAGACCCAGTACTTC. The V and J genes are TRBV14 and TRBJ2-5, with 11 bases lining up with TRBD2. The V gene's germline CDR1 is SGHDN and CDR2 FVKESK. V lost 1 base, J lost 5 bases, and 3 bases stayed unmatched. The CDR3 loop spans 15 amino acids.

This clonotype was seen many times. The rearrangement uses TRBV7-8 and TRBJ2-7, with no clear D. From germline, CDR1 is SGHVS and CDR2 FQNEAQ. The CDR3 runs 15 residues. V lost 5 bases and J lost 1, with 15 bases in between. The CDR3 protein is CASSRKMDPSYEQYF. Written as DNA, the CDR3 is TGTGCCAGCAGCCGAAAAATGGACCCGTCCTACGAGCAGTACTTC.

This clonotype has a count of ten or more. This sequence joins TRBV7-9 and TRBJ1-2; 8 bases line up with TRBD1. V was pared by 2 bases and J by 7 bases, with 12 bases of the junction left unmatched. This CDR3 is 16 amino acids long. Per germline, CDR1 SEHNR and CDR2 FQNEAQ (reference sequence). This CDR3 reads CASSLPNPTGAGGYTF. The CDR3 DNA reads as TGTGCCAGCAGCTTACCGAACCCGACAGGGGCCGGTGGCTACACCTTC.

This clonotype has a count of ten or more. DNA of the CDR3: TGTGCCAGCAGCTTAGTGGGCAGGGGCAATTCACCCCTCCACTTT. This encodes CASSLVGRGNSPLHF. The V gene is TRBV7-2, the J gene TRBJ1-6; D is perhaps TRBD1 (6 bases). Trimming removed 1 base at V and 7 bases at J, with 11 bases between. There are 15 residues in the CDR3. In germline, CDR1 is SGHTA, CDR2 FQGNSA.

This clonotype has only a few counts. The V and J genes are TRBV10-3 and TRBJ1-1, with a possible D match to TRBD1 (6 bases). CDR1 is ENHRY, CDR2 SYGVKD, per germline. V dropped 2 bases and J dropped 8 bases, with 12 bases sitting between them. The CDR3 contains 13 residues. CDR3 in DNA: TGTGCCATCAGTGAGCTCCCGGGGGGCGAAGCTTTCTTT. It is translated as CAISELPGGEAFF.

This clonotype appeared many times. The chain recombines TRBV6-6 with TRBJ1-3; the D gene is possibly TRBD1 (5 bases). The V end lost 7 bases, the J end lost 2 bases, and 15 bases lay between the germline ends. The CDR3 spans 15 residues. CDR1 and CDR2 (germline): MNHNY, SVGAGI (reference sequence). CDR3 in amino acids: CASTASGTTGNTIYF. The CDR3 region has the DNA TGTGCCAGCACCGCCTCCGGGACGACTGGAAACACCATATATTTT.

This clonotype was seen a few times. The CDR3 DNA reads TGTGCCAGCAGAGGACAAGCACCTAACTATGGCTACACCTTC. Translated: CASRGQAPNYGYTF. The V call is TRBV6-5, the J call TRBJ1-2; TRBD1 is a possible D gene (5 bases). The CDR3 loop spans 14 amino acids. Trimming took off 6 bases at V and 0 bases at J, with 11 bases between the two ends. Germline CDR1 and CDR2: MNHEY and SVGAGI.

This clonotype was recorded at least ten times. In nucleotides, the CDR3 is TGTGCCAGTAGTATAGACCCTGACATCTTCTACTACTATGGCTACACCTTC. The encoded protein is CASSIDPDIFYYYGYTF. This chain joins TRBV19 and TRBJ1-2; no clear D. CDR1 and CDR2 (germline): LNHDA, SQIVND (reference sequence). Trimming took off 0 bases at V and 3 bases at J, with 17 bases between the two ends. The CDR3 is made up of 17 amino acids.